A single sample is the source of the 24 T cell receptor beta chains below, sequenced in a study of shared clonotypes between healthy human individuals. As defined, naive CD8 cells were CD45RO-negative and positively selected for CCR7, with terminally differentiated effector memory CD45RA+ cells excluded. Clones were sequenced by immunoSEQ multiplex PCR, and TCRdb holds only the in-frame ones, with some missing. The sample holds approximately 2,200,000 clones, just over 90% seen once. The sample consisted of naive CD8+ T cells from PBMCs. These receptors all stem from a young man in good health. Some clones in this sample may be carry-over from other donors' samples.

V and J are TRBV29-1 and TRBJ2-7; D is ambiguous. The length of the CDR3 is 12 residues. V gave up 5 bases and J gave up 2 bases, with 10 bases separating them. CDR1 is SQVTM and CDR2 is ANQGSEA in the germline V gene. CDR3 nucleotides: TGCAGCGTTACGACCGAGACCTACGAGCAGTACTTC. Translating it yields CSVTTETYEQYF.

The chain has TRBV5-6 and TRBJ2-7; TRBD2 might be the D (6 bases). Germline CDR1 reads SGHDT; CDR2 reads YYEEEE. Deletions cut 0 bases from V and 0 bases from J, with 16 bases between. There are 17 residues in the CDR3. The CDR3 spells CASSLGSWEAISYEQYF. For the CDR3, the DNA is TGTGCCAGCAGCTTGGGATCCTGGGAGGCCATCTCCTACGAGCAGTACTTC.

The chain couples TRBV27 to TRBJ1-2, with D possibly matching TRBD1 (6 bases). The germline V gene encodes CDR1 MNHEY and CDR2 SMNVEV (reference sequence). The ends were cut back, 6 bases at V and 4 bases at J, with 15 bases in the middle. The CDR3 covers 14 residues. The CDR3 coding sequence is TGTGCCAGCAGACCCTTGGACAGAGGCTATGGCTACACCTTC. Translated, it gives CASRPLDRGYGYTF.

This clone was found once. The CDR3 reads CAWTTSGRNYNEQFF. In DNA, the CDR3 is TGTGCCTGGACTACTAGCGGGAGGAATTACAATGAGCAGTTCTTC. This chain joins TRBV30 and TRBJ2-1, with 12 bases matching TRBD2. Germline CDR1 and CDR2: GTSNPN and SVGIG (reference sequence). This CDR3 region has 15 residues. Germline trimming cut 4 bases from V and 4 bases from J; bases unmatched to any gene: 5.

This chain connects TRBV13 to TRBJ2-2, with 8 bases identical to TRBD2. CDR1 PRHDT and CDR2 FYEKMQ come from the germline V gene (reference sequence). V lost 5 bases, J lost 5 bases, and 7 bases stayed unmatched. The CDR3 length is 15 residues. CDR3 protein: CASSGAGAGTGELFF. DNA for the CDR3: TGTGCCAGCAGCGGAGCGGGAGCGGGGACCGGGGAGCTGTTTTTT.

The chain has TRBV6-5 and TRBJ2-1; TRBD1 matches 9 bases. V dropped 5 bases and J dropped 8; count of bases not matched to a gene: 7. The CDR3 covers 14 residues. CDR1 and CDR2 (germline): MNHEY, SVGAGI. CDR3 bases: TGTGCCAGCAGTCAAGGGACAGGGTTCGATGAGCAGTTCTTC. It yields the protein CASSQGTGFDEQFF.

The chain links TRBV27 to TRBJ2-4, with D tentatively TRBD1 or TRBD2 (5 bases each). Trimming left V 3 bases short and J 2 bases short, with 11 bases between. The CDR3 is 15 amino acids. CDR1 is MNHEY, CDR2 SMNVEV, per germline (reference sequence). This chain's CDR3 is CASSLGVLTKNIQYF. The CDR3 DNA is TGTGCCAGCAGTTTGGGGGTCCTTACCAAAAACATTCAGTACTTC.

The gene calls are TRBV19 and TRBJ2-3; D possibly corresponds to TRBD2 (5 bases). Per the germline V gene, CDR1 is LNHDA and CDR2 is SQIVND (reference sequence). The V and J ends lost 0 bases and 2 bases respectively, with 12 bases between them. The CDR3 is 16 amino acids. The CDR3 DNA sequence: TGTGCCAGTAGTATAGATCGACCGGGGTTCACAGATACGCAGTATTTT. This encodes CASSIDRPGFTDTQYF.

V gene TRBV28 combines with J gene TRBJ1-3; D gene ambiguous. Per the germline V gene, CDR1 is MDHEN and CDR2 is SYDVKM. The CDR3 spans 16 residues. With 3 bases removed from V and 0 bases from J, the gap between germline ends came to 12 bases. CDR3: CASSFVSVLSGNTIYF. The CDR3 bases are TGTGCCAGCAGTTTCGTTTCGGTCCTCTCTGGAAACACCATATATTTT. Filled out from reference TRBV28 and TRBJ1-3, the complete variable domain reads DVKVTQSSRYLVKRTGEKVFLECVQDMDHENMFWYRQDPGLGLRLIYFSYDVKMKEKGDIPEGYSVSREKKERFSLILESASTNQTSMYLCASSFVSVLSGNTIYFGEGSWLTVV.

This rearrangement joins TRBV7-9 to TRBJ2-1; D call uncertain. CDR3 length: 12 amino acids. V lost 4 bases and J 5 bases, leaving 6 bases between the germline ends. Germline loops: CDR1 SEHNR, CDR2 FQNEAQ (reference sequence). The CDR3 DNA sequence: TGTGCCAGCAGCTGGGCCCACAATGAGCAGTTCTTC. Its protein product is CASSWAHNEQFF.

J is TRBJ2-5 and V is TRBV7-9, with 7 nucleotides matching TRBD1. Germline CDR1 reads SEHNR; CDR2 reads FQNEAQ (reference sequence). The CDR3 totals 14 residues. V shed 4 bases and J 4 bases; nucleotides not matched to a gene: 6. CDR3 bases: TGTGCCAGCAGCTCGCCGACAGGGACAGAGACCCAGTACTTC. Protein: CASSSPTGTETQYF. The whole variable domain, remainder taken from reference TRBV7-9 and TRBJ2-5, is DTGVSQNPRHKITKRGQNVTFRCDPISEHNRLYWYRQTLGQGPEFLTYFQNEAQLEKSRLLSDRFSAERPKGSFSTLEIQRTEQGDSAMYLCASSSPTGTETQYFGPGTRLLVL.

The chain joins TRBV7-9 to TRBJ1-2, with 7 bases aligning to TRBD1. CDR1 and CDR2 (germline): SEHNR, FQNEAQ (reference sequence). CDR3 size: 17 residues. V shed 0 bases and J 4 bases; nucleotides not matched to a gene: 11. Here the CDR3 reads CASSLAGDRDVGYGYTF. CDR3 coding DNA: TGTGCCAGCAGCTTAGCGGGAGACAGGGATGTCGGCTATGGCTACACCTTC.

V is TRBV5-4 and J is TRBJ2-7, with D hard to call. V was shortened by 10 bases and J by 6 bases, with 11 bases between the two germline ends. The CDR3 is 10 residues long. Germline loops: CDR1 SGHNT, CDR2 YYREEE (reference sequence). CDR3 nucleotides: TGTGCCGTCGGGCTTGTCGAGCAGTACTTC. This encodes CAVGLVEQYF.

The genes are TRBV28 and TRBJ2-7, with D perhaps assigned TRBD1 or TRBD2 (5 bases each). Germline V gives CDR1 MDHEN, CDR2 SYDVKM. The V end was cut by 6 bases, the J end by 4 bases, with 16 bases between. The CDR3 covers 14 residues. CDR3 loop: CASSRGPRAYEQYF. The CDR3 coding sequence is TGTGCCAGCAGCCGGGGACCCCGGGCTTACGAGCAGTACTTC. The full variable domain, rest sourced from reference TRBV28 and TRBJ2-7, is DVKVTQSSRYLVKRTGEKVFLECVQDMDHENMFWYRQDPGLGLRLIYFSYDVKMKEKGDIPEGYSVSREKKERFSLILESASTNQTSMYLCASSRGPRAYEQYFGPGTRLTVT.

This clone occurred a few times. V and J are TRBV9 and TRBJ1-3; D not resolved. Trimming stripped 0 bases from V and 0 bases from J, with 16 bases between. This CDR3 spans 18 amino acids. Germline V lookup: CDR1 SGDLS, CDR2 YYNGEE. The CDR3 nucleotides read TGTGCCAGCAGCGTAGCTGCATCCTCTCCAAGCTCTGGAAACACCATATATTTT. As protein: CASSVAASSPSSGNTIYF.

This chain joins TRBV19 and TRBJ1-2; D ambiguous. Germline V gene data show CDR1 as LNHDA and CDR2 as SQIVND (reference sequence). This CDR3 comprises 13 residues. Trimming removed 6 bases from V and 8 bases from J, with 16 bases in between. CDR3 in amino acids: CASSLTSPGGYTF. CDR3 DNA sequence: TGTGCCAGTAGCTTGACAAGTCCTGGAGGCTACACCTTC. Based on the CDR3 plus reference TRBV19 and TRBJ1-2, the full variable domain is DGGITQSPKYLFRKEGQNVTLSCEQNLNHDAMYWYRQDPGQGLRLIYYSQIVNDFQKGDIAEGYSVSREKKESFPLTVTSAQKNPTAFYLCASSLTSPGGYTFGSGTRLTVV.

J is TRBJ1-1 and V is TRBV9, with unresolved D. Germline V CDR1 and CDR2: SGDLS, YYNGEE. The CDR3 loop spans 12 amino acids. Trimming pared 5 bases from V and 3 bases from J, leaving 8 bases between. The CDR3 bases are TGTGCCAGCAGGGGGTTTGACACTGAAGCTTTCTTT. Its protein is CASRGFDTEAFF.

The chain uses TRBV7-3 and TRBJ2-7, with 9 bases identical to TRBD2. This CDR3 spans 14 amino acids. V trimming: 2 bases; J trimming: 5 bases; junction bases outside the gene matches: 4. Germline V lookup: CDR1 SGHTA, CDR2 FQGTGA. The CDR3 is CASSLAGGWHEQYF. CDR3 nucleotides: TGTGCCAGCAGCTTAGCGGGAGGGTGGCACGAGCAGTACTTC.

V gene TRBV7-9 combines with J gene TRBJ2-7; D is possibly TRBD1 (6 bases). Trimming removed 5 bases at V and 3 bases at J, with 17 bases between. Germline values: CDR1 SEHNR, CDR2 FQNEAQ (reference sequence). The CDR3 is 15 amino acids. As DNA, the CDR3 is TGTGCCAGCAGCGAACCCGGGACAAGACACTACGAGCAGTACTTC. Translation: CASSEPGTRHYEQYF.

The chain uses TRBV7-9 and TRBJ1-6; 7 bases line up with TRBD1. CDR1 is SEHNR and CDR2 is FQNEAQ in the germline V gene (reference sequence). This CDR3 has 14 residues. The ends lost 4 bases at V and 11 bases at J; junction bases unmatched: 8. The CDR3 sequence is CASSSGTASPPLHF. The CDR3 nucleotides read TGTGCCAGCAGCTCCGGGACAGCTTCGCCACCCCTCCACTTT.

This sequence joins TRBV27 and TRBJ2-7, with TRBD1 matching over 7 bases. The CDR3 contains 16 residues. Germline CDR1 is MNHEY and CDR2 is SMNVEV (reference sequence). The J segment lost 3 bases and the V segment lost 3 bases, leaving 11 bases of the junction unmatched. The CDR3 coding sequence is TGTGCCAGCAGTTTTCTTCCGGGACAGTCTTTCTACGAGCAGTACTTC. This translates into CASSFLPGQSFYEQYF.

J is TRBJ2-7 and V is TRBV5-8; the D is unclear. The V end was cut by 3 bases, the J end by 0 bases, with 10 bases between. The CDR3 sequence is 14 residues long. Germline CDR1 SGHTS, CDR2 YDEGEE. The CDR3, as DNA: TGTGCCAGCAGCTGGCTCCTGACCTCCTACGAGCAGTACTTC. Translating gives CASSWLLTSYEQYF.

CDR3 sequence reads: CASSVDRDKGGNTEAFF. CDR3 coding DNA: TGTGCCAGCAGCGTCGACCGGGACAAAGGGGGGAACACTGAAGCTTTCTTT. The V and J genes are TRBV9 and TRBJ1-1, with D perhaps TRBD1 (6 bases). CDR3 length: 17 residues. The V end lost 2 bases, the J end lost 1 base, and 18 bases lay between the germline ends. The germline V gene has CDR1 SGDLS and CDR2 YYNGEE.

The genes are TRBV7-9 and TRBJ2-1; D unclear. Germline lookup yields CDR1 SEHNR and CDR2 FQNEAQ (reference sequence). V was shortened by 6 bases and J by 5 bases, with 11 bases between the two germline ends. The CDR3 is made up of 13 amino acids. Written as DNA, the CDR3 is TGTGCCAGCAGTACAATATTAAACAATGAGCAGTTCTTC. It is translated as CASSTILNNEQFF.